Listed below are T cell receptor beta chains from one sample, sequenced in a study of cytomegalovirus exposure and HLA in healthy donors. Here immunoSEQ multiplex PCR was the method, and the copy in TCRdb shows in-frame clones only, minus some. Among around 150,000 clones listed, 76% were seen once. The sample comprised PBMCs. Source of these receptors: a woman in her forties in good health and CMV-seronegative. Both conserved end residues are part of each CDR3. D genes are given only for firm matches. Only part of the rows carry a size: once, few, many, or a class if the clone is expanded.

V gene	clone size	J gene	CDR3 length	D gene	CDR3 DNA	CDR3 protein
TRBV2	.	TRBJ2-3	16	TRBD2	TGTGCCAGCAGCCCCCCCAGCGGGGGGCCGCCAGATACGCAGTATTTT	CASSPPSGGPPDTQYF
TRBV6-5	.	TRBJ2-1	13	TRBD2	TGTGCCAGCATGGTCGGGAGGTATAATGAGCAGTTCTTC	CASMVGRYNEQFF
TRBV14	.	TRBJ2-1	15	.	TGTGCCAGCAGCCAAAGGGGGGGGTCCTACAATGAGCAGTTCTTC	CASSQRGGSYNEQFF
TRBV30	.	TRBJ2-7	18	TRBD1	TGTGCCTGGAGTGCCGCGGGATTGGACAGGGGCCATTATTACGAGCAGTACTTC	CAWSAAGLDRGHYYEQYF
TRBV7-6	.	TRBJ1-1	16	TRBD1	TGTGCCAGCAGCTTAGAACCGCAGGGGGCTTTATCGGAAGCTTTCTTT	CASSLEPQGALSEAFF
TRBV6-1	.	TRBJ1-5	14	.	TGTGCCAGCAGTGAAGGGGCCCTTCTTCAGCCCCAGCATTTT	CASSEGALLQPQHF
TRBV27	.	TRBJ2-3	12	TRBD1	TGTGCCAGCAGTCGACAGGGGGCTACGCAGTATTTT	CASSRQGATQYF
TRBV11-2	.	TRBJ2-1	15	.	TGTGCCAGCAGCTTGGGTCTAGACCGGTACAATGAGCAGTTCTTC	CASSLGLDRYNEQFF
TRBV6-1	.	TRBJ2-1	15	TRBD2	TGTGCCAGCAGTGGACTAGCGGGAGTAATTGATGAGCAGTTCTTC	CASSGLAGVIDEQFF
TRBV2	.	TRBJ2-2	16	TRBD2	TGTGCCAGCAGTCGACTAGCGGTCGCGAACACCGGGGAGCTGTTTTTT	CASSRLAVANTGELFF
TRBV5-1	.	TRBJ2-4	14	.	TGCGCCAGCAGCCCGTCCGGCAGGGGAAACATTCAGTACTTC	CASSPSGRGNIQYF
TRBV5-1	.	TRBJ2-3	16	TRBD1	TGCGCCAGCAGATTGGGACAGGGGGGGAACACAGATACGCAGTATTTT	CASRLGQGGNTDTQYF
TRBV7-6	.	TRBJ1-2	16	.	TGTGCCAGCAGCCCCCCGGAGGTTTCAGTACTCTATGGCTACACCTTC	CASSPPEVSVLYGYTF
TRBV6-1	few	TRBJ1-1	13	.	TGTGCCAGCAGTGAAGTCGTGAACACTGAAGCTTTCTTT	CASSEVVNTEAFF
TRBV11-2	.	TRBJ1-5	15	TRBD1	TGTGCCAGCAGCCCCAGGGGGTTCGGCAATCAGCCCCAGCATTTT	CASSPRGFGNQPQHF
TRBV13	.	TRBJ2-1	16	TRBD1	TGTGCCAGCAGCCCCCGGACAGGGTTCTTTTACAATGAGCAGTTCTTC	CASSPRTGFFYNEQFF
TRBV4-1	.	TRBJ1-2	15	TRBD1	TGCGCCAGCAGCCAAAGGGCCGCTACAGGGGATGGCTACACCTTC	CASSQRAATGDGYTF
TRBV7-9	.	TRBJ1-4	17	TRBD1	TGTGCCAGCAGCTTAGCGCGATCGGGACAGATTAATGAAAAACTGTTTTTT	CASSLARSGQINEKLFF
TRBV7-9	few	TRBJ2-7	16	TRBD2	TGTGCCAGCAGCTTAGCGGCTAGCGGGGGGCGCTACGAGCAGTACTTC	CASSLAASGGRYEQYF
TRBV6-5	few	TRBJ1-4	12	.	TGTGCCAGCGCAGACTCGGATGAAAAACTGTTTTTT	CASADSDEKLFF
TRBV6-1	.	TRBJ1-2	14	.	TGTGCCAGTGATCGGACAGTGACAGGCTATGGCTACACCTTC	CASDRTVTGYGYTF
TRBV18	.	TRBJ2-5	16	TRBD1	TGTGCCAGCTCACCATTCGACAGGGCAGTCCAAGAGGCCCAGTACTTC	CASSPFDRAVQEAQYF